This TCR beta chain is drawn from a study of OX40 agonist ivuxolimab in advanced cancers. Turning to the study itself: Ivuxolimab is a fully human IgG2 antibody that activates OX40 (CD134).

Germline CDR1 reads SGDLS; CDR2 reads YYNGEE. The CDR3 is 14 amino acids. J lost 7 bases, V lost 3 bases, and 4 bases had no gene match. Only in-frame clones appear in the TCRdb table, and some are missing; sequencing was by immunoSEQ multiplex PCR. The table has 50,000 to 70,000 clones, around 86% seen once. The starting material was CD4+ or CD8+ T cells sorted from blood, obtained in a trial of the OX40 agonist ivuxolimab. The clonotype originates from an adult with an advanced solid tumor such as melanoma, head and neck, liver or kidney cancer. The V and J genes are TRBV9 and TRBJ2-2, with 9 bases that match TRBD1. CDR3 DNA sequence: TGTGCCAGCAGCGACCTGACAGGGGGCGGGGAGCTGTTTTTT. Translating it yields CASSDLTGGGELFF.